This entry lists 17 T cell receptor beta chains sequenced from one sample in a study of cytomegalovirus exposure and HLA in healthy donors. Researchers ran the PCR with 60 Vbeta and 13 Jbeta primers. The protocol was immunoSEQ multiplex PCR, while the TCRdb copy is restricted to in-frame clones and leaves out a portion. The top ten hold roughly 2.9% of the sample, which has about 140,000 clones, 65% to 90% seen once. Sequences were obtained from PBMCs. These receptors all stem from a young woman in good health and CMV-seronegative.

The DNA of the CDR3 is TGTGCCAGCAGCGCACAGGGACTAGCGGGAGGAAATGAGCAGTTCTTC. Residues: CASSAQGLAGGNEQFF. V usage is TRBV7-2 and J usage is TRBJ2-1; 15 nucleotides agree with TRBD2. The CDR3 spans 16 residues. The V and J ends lost 5 bases and 7 bases, in that order; junction bases with no gene match: 6. Germline V gene data show CDR1 as SGHTA and CDR2 as FQGNSA.

The chain employs TRBV5-1 and TRBJ1-3; TRBD1 agrees at 8 bases. Per the germline V gene, CDR1 is SGHRS and CDR2 is YFSETQ. This CDR3 has 16 amino acids. With V trimmed by 4 bases and J by 8 bases, 14 bases remained unmatched. CDR3 DNA: TGCGCCAGCAGCCGGGATGCAGGACAGGGCCAAGACACCATATATTTT. This sequence encodes CASSRDAGQGQDTIYF.

The rearrangement joins TRBV7-2 to TRBJ2-7; 8 bases line up with TRBD1. The V gene's germline CDR1 is SGHTA and CDR2 FQGNSA. The CDR3 runs to 14 residues. After removal of 5 bases from V and 1 base from J, the junction contained 4 bases not matched to a gene. This CDR3 is CASSLGQASYEQYF. The CDR3 bases are TGTGCCAGCAGCCTGGGACAGGCTTCCTACGAGCAGTACTTC.

This clone was seen more than once but under ten times. This chain links TRBV6-6 with TRBJ2-1; D is possibly TRBD2 (7 bases). The V and J ends lost 8 bases and 5 bases respectively, with 16 bases between them. The CDR3 covers 14 residues. Germline CDR1 reads MNHNY; CDR2 reads SVGAGI (reference sequence). The CDR3 nucleotides are TGTGCCAGCTGGAGTAAGGGGGGGGACAATGAGCAGTTCTTC. Translation: CASWSKGGDNEQFF.

CDR3 in DNA: TGTGCCAGCAGCTTGAGTGGAAACAGGGTTGTCGCCGGGGAGCTGTTTTTT. Encoded protein: CASSLSGNRVVAGELFF. The rearrangement links TRBV11-2 to TRBJ2-2; a weak D match, TRBD1 (6 bases). The V end was cut by 3 bases, the J end by 6 bases, with 20 bases between. The CDR3 is 17 residues long. CDR1 is SGHAT and CDR2 is FQNNGV in the germline V gene.

The chain recombines TRBV7-2 with TRBJ2-1; 7 nucleotides line up with TRBD2. The CDR3 spans 15 residues. J lost 9 bases, V lost 5 bases, and 13 bases had no gene match. Germline-derived CDR1 and CDR2 are SGHTA and FQGNSA. The CDR3 sequence is CASSQTREVRGEQFF. The CDR3 DNA follows: TGTGCCAGCAGCCAGACCCGGGAGGTACGGGGTGAGCAGTTCTTC.

This clone was observed a few times. The genes are TRBV10-2 and TRBJ1-6, with a possible D match to TRBD1 (5 bases). The V and J ends lost 8 bases and 6 bases respectively, with 11 bases between them. Germline-derived CDR1 and CDR2 are WSHSY and SAAADI. The CDR3 has 13 amino acids. The CDR3: CASEQAPNSPLHF. In nucleotides, the CDR3 is TGCGCCAGCGAACAGGCGCCTAATTCACCCCTCCACTTT.

The J gene is TRBJ1-5, the V gene TRBV21-1; the D call of TRBD1 is as the table states it, not checked on the DNA. TRBV21-1 is a listed pseudogene. The CDR3 spans 19 residues. CDR3 nucleotides: TGTGCCAGCAGCAAAGCGCTTGTAGTAGGACAGGGCTGCTTTCAGCCCCAGCATTTT. It translates to CASSKALVVGQGCFQPQHF.

The chain carries TRBV15 and TRBJ1-5; 10 bases are a match to TRBD1. V gave up 3 bases and J gave up 3 bases; unmatched junction bases: 2. The CDR3 is made up of 15 amino acids. Germline assignment: CDR1 LNHNV and CDR2 YYDKDF (reference sequence). The CDR3 DNA sequence: TGTGCCACCAGCAGGGACAGGGGGTACAATCAGCCCCAGCATTTT. This encodes CATSRDRGYNQPQHF.

The V and J genes are TRBV5-1 and TRBJ2-3; no clear D gene. The germline V and J ends were trimmed by 0 bases and 4 bases, with 12 bases remaining between them. Germline CDR1 SGHRS, CDR2 YFSETQ. The CDR3 runs to 15 residues. CDR3 bases: TGCGCCAGCAGCTTGGAACGGAGAGAGCCAGATACGCAGTATTTT. Its translation: CASSLERREPDTQYF.

The chain recombines TRBV5-1 with TRBJ2-1; a possible D gene is TRBD2 (5 bases). Trimming pared 2 bases from V and 9 bases from J, leaving 21 bases between. The CDR3 is made up of 16 amino acids. Germline V CDR1 and CDR2: SGHRS, YFSETQ. This CDR3 is CASSLYQAPAEGEQFF. In DNA, the CDR3 is TGCGCCAGCAGCTTATACCAGGCGCCGGCTGAGGGTGAGCAGTTCTTC.

The genes are TRBV18 and TRBJ2-1, with 7 bases fitting TRBD1. With V trimmed by 6 bases and J by 8 bases, 13 bases remained unmatched. This CDR3 has 15 residues. Per germline, CDR1 KGHSH and CDR2 LQKENI. This CDR3 reads CASSLNHRGGDEQFF. The CDR3 DNA is TGTGCCAGCTCTCTAAATCACAGGGGCGGCGATGAGCAGTTCTTC.

Only one count was recorded for this clone. The V and J genes are TRBV4-1 and TRBJ2-4; the D gene is possibly TRBD2 (5 bases). Germline V gene lookup returns CDR1 MGHRA and CDR2 YSYEKL. This CDR3 region has 17 residues. The ends were cut back, 3 bases at V and 4 bases at J, with 19 bases in the middle. The CDR3: CASSQPPGYRIKNIQYF. In nucleotides, the CDR3 is TGCGCCAGCAGCCAGCCTCCGGGGTATAGGATAAAAAACATTCAGTACTTC.

The rearrangement links TRBV27 to TRBJ1-1; D gene unclear. CDR3 size: 12 residues. V shed 3 bases and J shed 4 bases, with 6 bases lying between them. CDR1 MNHEY and CDR2 SMNVEV come from the germline V gene (reference sequence). The CDR3 region is CASSFFGTEAFF. The DNA of the CDR3 is TGTGCCAGCAGTTTTTTCGGCACTGAAGCTTTCTTT.

This chain joins TRBV27 and TRBJ2-3; 13 bases line up with TRBD2. The V gene's germline CDR1 is MNHEY and CDR2 SMNVEV (reference sequence). V lost 6 bases, J lost 2 bases, and 5 bases stayed unmatched. This CDR3 has 16 residues. The CDR3 here is CASSSGLAGLTDTQYF. DNA for the CDR3: TGTGCCAGCAGCTCGGGACTAGCGGGACTCACAGATACGCAGTATTTT.

The rearrangement joins TRBV5-4 to TRBJ2-4; 9 bases are a match to TRBD1. This CDR3 contains 16 residues. V shed 2 bases, J shed 6 bases, and the junction held 9 bases outside the gene matches. The germline V gene has CDR1 SGHNT and CDR2 YYREEE (reference sequence). CDR3 in amino acids: CASSLQPGTGTNIQYF. CDR3 DNA: TGTGCCAGCAGCTTACAGCCCGGGACAGGGACAAACATTCAGTACTTC. The entire variable domain, with the rest obtained from reference TRBV5-4 and TRBJ2-4, is as follows: ETGVTQSPTHLIKTRGQQVTLRCSSQSGHNTVSWYQQALGQGPQFIFQYYREEENGRGNFPPRFSGLQFPNYSSELNVNALELDDSALYLCASSLQPGTGTNIQYFGAGTRLSVL.

The chain employs TRBV6-5 and TRBJ1-1; 8 positions agree with TRBD1. Germline CDR1 reads MNHEY; CDR2 reads SVGAGI. The CDR3 is 14 residues long. Trimming at V came to 0 bases and at J to 11 bases, leaving 8 bases not matched to a gene. The DNA of the CDR3 is TGTGCCAGCAGTTACTCCTACCAGGGGGCGCGGGCTTTCTTT. Protein product: CASSYSYQGARAFF.